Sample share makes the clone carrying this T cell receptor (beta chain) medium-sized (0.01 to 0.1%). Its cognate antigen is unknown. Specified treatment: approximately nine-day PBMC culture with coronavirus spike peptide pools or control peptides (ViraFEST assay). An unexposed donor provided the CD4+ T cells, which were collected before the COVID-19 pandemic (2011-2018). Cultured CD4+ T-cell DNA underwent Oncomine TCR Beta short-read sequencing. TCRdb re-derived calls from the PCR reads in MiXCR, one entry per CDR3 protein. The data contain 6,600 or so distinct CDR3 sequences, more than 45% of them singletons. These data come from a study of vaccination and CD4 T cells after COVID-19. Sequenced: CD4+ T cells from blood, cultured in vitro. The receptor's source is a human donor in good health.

CDR3 nucleotide sequence: TGTGCCAGCAGCTTAGCCGGGGGGCTCGGGACCCAGTACTTC. It yields the protein CASSLAGGLGTQYF. This chain links TRBV7-2 with TRBJ2-5; maybe TRBD2 (7 bases). The germline V gene has CDR1 SGHTA and CDR2 FQGNSA. The ends were cut back, 0 bases at V and 7 bases at J, with 12 bases in the middle. The CDR3 sequence is 14 residues long.